This TCR beta chain came from a study of T-cell memory formation after mild COVID-19. As for the study in general: TCR clustering was largely donor specific. Study results and limitations: For contracting clones, CD4+ ones sat mainly in CM and EM, CD8+ in EMRA. Specificity for SARS-CoV-2 was not confirmed among the second-wave clones peaking on day 37. Contracting clones from day 15 to 85 showed balanced CD4/CD8; later expanders favored CD4+.

Trimming shortened V by 0 bases and J by 5 bases, and 7 bases separated the two germline ends. The CDR3 runs 14 residues. Germline V gene lookup returns CDR1 LGHNA and CDR2 YSLEER. Concerning this clonotype: As yet, its antigen is unknown.

TCRdb analysed the 5' RACE reads with MiXCR anew, one entry per CDR3 protein. The repertoire consists of about 620,000 distinct CDR3 sequences, with 18% occurring once and the leading ten covering around 13%. The clonotype originates from an adult woman who had mild COVID-19 (a few samples of this study predate the infection). Cell type and time point are not known. The specimen sequenced was PBMCs or a T cell subset sorted from them (not recorded which). The V and J genes are TRBV4-3 and TRBJ2-2; no clear D gene. In DNA, the CDR3 is TGCGCCAGCAGCCAAGATTACGAGACCGGGGAGCTGTTTTTT. Protein product: CASSQDYETGELFF.